What follows are 21 T cell receptor beta chains derived from one specimen sequenced in a study of blood T cell repertoires in COVID-19. Some clones are missing from TCRdb's copy, which holds only in-frame ones; the method was immunoSEQ multiplex PCR. The repertoire has roughly 220,000 clones, roughly 75% of them found once; the top ten carry around 5.4%. Sequenced input: peripheral blood. The receptors here all came from a woman in her seventies with acute or convalescent COVID-19.

The rearrangement links TRBV6-1 to TRBJ1-1, with TRBD1 as a possible D gene (5 bases). Germline loops: CDR1 MNHNS, CDR2 SASEGT. V gave up 2 bases and J gave up 3 bases, with 13 bases separating them. This CDR3 is built from 15 residues. CDR3 region: CASSESQGLDTEAFF. As DNA, the CDR3 is TGTGCCAGCAGTGAATCCCAGGGTTTGGACACTGAAGCTTTCTTT.

V gene TRBV5-4 combines with J gene TRBJ2-7; D is unclear. CDR3 size: 15 residues. The V gene lost 0 bases and the J gene lost 2 bases, with 12 bases spanning the gap. CDR1 is SGHNT and CDR2 is YYREEE in the germline V gene (reference sequence). The CDR3 loop is CASSLGQGITYEQYF. The CDR3 DNA follows: TGTGCCAGCAGCTTGGGACAAGGTATCACCTACGAGCAGTACTTC.

The genes are TRBV19 and TRBJ1-2; D possibly corresponds to TRBD1 (6 bases). The CDR3 is 12 amino acids. Trimming removed 3 bases at V and 6 bases at J, with 8 bases between. Looked up from germline, CDR1 is LNHDA and CDR2 is SQIVND (reference sequence). The chain's CDR3 is CASSMGHHGYTF. The CDR3, as DNA: TGTGCCAGTAGTATGGGACATCATGGCTACACCTTC.

This rearrangement joins TRBV28 to TRBJ2-3; 11 bases align to TRBD2. CDR1 is MDHEN and CDR2 is SYDVKM in the germline V gene. The J segment lost 0 bases and the V segment lost 5 bases, leaving 7 bases of the junction unmatched. The CDR3 totals 17 residues. The DNA for the CDR3 is TGTGCCAGCAGTCCCCTAGGACTAGCGGGCAGCACAGATACGCAGTATTTT. It codes for CASSPLGLAGSTDTQYF.

This clone has only one observation. The V gene is TRBV7-3, the J gene TRBJ2-2; D possibly corresponds to TRBD1 (5 bases). CDR3 length: 16 amino acids. CDR1 is SGHTA and CDR2 is FQGTGA in the germline V gene. V shed 1 base and J shed 6 bases, with 15 bases lying between them. CDR3 protein: CASSLNSRVDSGELFF. Here the CDR3 DNA reads TGTGCCAGCAGCTTAAATAGCAGGGTGGATTCCGGGGAGCTGTTTTTT.

The gene calls are TRBV19 and TRBJ1-2, with a possible D match to TRBD1 (6 bases). Trimming took 7 bases from V and 7 from J, leaving 19 bases between them. This CDR3 comprises 14 residues. Germline V gene sequence: CDR1 LNHDA, CDR2 SQIVND (reference sequence). The DNA for the CDR3 is TGTGCCAGTACCCCAGGGGCCGGCCGTTTTGGCTACACCTTC. This codes for CASTPGAGRFGYTF.

This clone was counted a single time. This chain joins TRBV2 and TRBJ2-1, with no clear D. V was cut by 6 bases and J by 5 bases, with 11 bases left in between. The germline V gene has CDR1 SNHLY and CDR2 FYNNEI. The CDR3 covers 13 residues. CDR3 coding DNA: TGTGCCAGCAGATCGGGTCAGAACAATGAGCAGTTCTTC. It codes for CASRSGQNNEQFF.

The CDR3 region has the DNA TGTGCCAGCAGCTCCTATCAGGGAGCCAAAAACATTCAGTACTTC. This translates into CASSSYQGAKNIQYF. The V call is TRBV7-9, the J call TRBJ2-4; tentatively, D is TRBD1 (5 bases). With 4 bases removed from V and 0 bases from J, the gap between germline ends came to 10 bases. Germline-derived CDR1 and CDR2 are SEHNR and FQNEAQ (reference sequence). The length of the CDR3 is 15 residues.

The chain employs TRBV3-1 (or the pseudogene TRBV3-2) and TRBJ2-7; possible D gene TRBD1, 5 bases. Germline CDR1 LGHDT, CDR2 YNNKEL (reference sequence). Trimming shortened V by 1 base and J by 6 bases, and 13 bases separated the two germline ends. CDR3 length equals 14 residues. Here the CDR3 DNA reads TGTGCCAGCAGCCAAGCGGCGGTTAGGGGCGAGCAGTACTTC. Protein product: CASSQAAVRGEQYF.

The CDR3 region has the DNA TGTGCCAGCAGCTTACAGGGGCCCTCCACTGAAGCTTTCTTT. Residues: CASSLQGPSTEAFF. V and J are TRBV5-6 and TRBJ1-1; 7 nucleotides agree with TRBD1. V shed 2 bases, J shed 4 bases, and the junction held 5 bases outside the gene matches. This CDR3 comprises 14 residues. The germline CDR1 and CDR2 sequences are SGHDT and YYEEEE.

The chain uses TRBV5-1 and TRBJ2-4, with 9 nucleotides matching TRBD1. CDR1 and CDR2 from the germline V gene are SGHRS and YFSETQ. V was pared by 2 bases and J by 8 bases, with 5 bases of the junction left unmatched. The CDR3 totals 14 residues. CDR3 residues: CASSFGTGFDIQYF. CDR3 bases: TGCGCCAGCAGCTTTGGGACAGGGTTTGACATTCAGTACTTC.

The chain is built from TRBV4-2 and TRBJ2-7; 8 bases fit TRBD2. V was clipped by 1 base and J by 4 bases; unmatched bases: 3. CDR3 length: 14 residues. Germline lookup yields CDR1 LGHNA and CDR2 YNFKEQ. The CDR3 bases are TGTGCCAGCAGCCAAGCAGCGGGGGTATACGAGCAGTACTTC. This sequence encodes CASSQAAGVYEQYF.

The chain combines TRBV11-2 with TRBJ2-5; 8 bases line up with TRBD2. The junction had 7 bases not matched to a gene; V was cut back by 6 bases and J by 4 bases. The V gene's germline CDR1 is SGHAT and CDR2 FQNNGV. CDR3 size: 14 residues. CDR3 protein: CASRIGLAGETQYF. CDR3 coding DNA: TGTGCCAGCAGGATCGGGCTAGCGGGAGAGACCCAGTACTTC.

Comments on this clone: Other DNA sequences of this sample code for an identical CDR3. The chain recombines TRBV6-5 with TRBJ2-3; D uncertain. The CDR3 contains 12 residues. The germline CDR1 and CDR2 sequences are MNHEY and SVGAGI. Between the trimmed V and J ends, which lost 3 bases and 5 bases, there was a span of 6 bases. This CDR3 is CASSYSGDTQYF. The CDR3 region has the DNA TGTGCCAGCAGTTATTCGGGAGATACGCAGTATTTT.

The J gene is TRBJ1-1, the V gene TRBV9, with TRBD1 as a possible D gene (6 bases). With 2 bases removed from V and 1 base from J, the gap between germline ends came to 12 bases. Germline V CDR1 and CDR2: SGDLS, YYNGEE. The CDR3 spans 15 residues. The CDR3 is CASSVEGTKNTEAFF. The CDR3 DNA is TGTGCCAGCAGCGTTGAAGGGACAAAGAACACTGAAGCTTTCTTT.

This chain links TRBV7-6 with TRBJ2-5; 13 nucleotides align to TRBD2. Germline V gene data show CDR1 as SGHVS and CDR2 as FNYEAQ. Trimming took 5 bases from V and 7 from J; bases not matched to a gene: 13. CDR3 length: 17 amino acids. This CDR3 is CASSPSGTSGASATQYF. The CDR3 nucleotides are TGTGCCAGCAGCCCCTCAGGGACTAGCGGGGCCTCGGCGACCCAGTACTTC.

This sequence joins TRBV19 and TRBJ2-7; 13 positions agree with TRBD2. Germline lookup yields CDR1 LNHDA and CDR2 SQIVND (reference sequence). The V segment lost 6 bases and the J segment 3 bases; nucleotides outside the gene matches: 11. The CDR3 extends over 17 amino acids. In DNA, the CDR3 is TGTGCCAGTAGCTATGGACTAGCGGGGGCCCCGGGCTACGAGCAGTACTTC. Encoded protein: CASSYGLAGAPGYEQYF.

The V call is TRBV18, the J call TRBJ1-1; 7 bases align to TRBD1. The germline V gene has CDR1 KGHSH and CDR2 LQKENI. This CDR3 contains 12 residues. Germline trimming cut 4 bases from V and 7 bases from J; bases unmatched to any gene: 3. CDR3 nucleotide sequence: TGTGCCAGCTCACAAGACAGGGTTGAAGCTTTCTTT. It is translated as CASSQDRVEAFF.

This sequence joins TRBV28 and TRBJ1-1; 8 bases map to TRBD1. CDR3 length: 13 amino acids. V shed 6 bases and J 2 bases; nucleotides not matched to a gene: 2. Per the germline V gene, CDR1 is MDHEN and CDR2 is SYDVKM. The CDR3 spells CASRGQDNTEAFF. The CDR3 bases are TGTGCCAGCAGGGGACAGGACAACACTGAAGCTTTCTTT.

The chain is built from TRBV30 and TRBJ1-5; 9 positions agree with TRBD1. The J segment lost 0 bases and the V segment lost 4 bases, leaving 1 base of the junction unmatched. Germline V lookup: CDR1 GTSNPN, CDR2 SVGIG (reference sequence). The CDR3 has 14 amino acids. The CDR3, as DNA: TGTGCCTGGAACAGGGGGCTTAGCAATCAGCCCCAGCATTTT. Residues: CAWNRGLSNQPQHF.

This chain joins TRBV2 and TRBJ2-1; D perhaps matches TRBD1 (6 bases). The germline gives CDR1 SNHLY, CDR2 FYNNEI. The V and J ends lost 6 bases and 6 bases respectively, with 15 bases between them. This CDR3 contains 14 residues. The CDR3 protein is CASSLFGGPNEQFF. CDR3 sequence (DNA): TGTGCCAGCAGCCTTTTTGGGGGCCCCAATGAGCAGTTCTTC.